This T cell receptor (beta chain) was sequenced in a study of blood T cell repertoires in COVID-19. Looking at the study overall: Donors in the United States, Italy and Spain gave samples during acute or convalescent COVID-19. T cells, B-cell-depleted T cells, or PBMCs supplied cDNA or gDNA.

In the authors' methods: Amplified reference gene primers provided the basis for estimating nucleated cell counts. The method was immunoSEQ multiplex PCR; TCRdb's version includes in-frame clones alone and lacks a portion of them. That table furnishes V, J and clone size, whereas the DNA furnished D and trimming. This sample has 50,000 to 75,000 clones, with more than 85% found just once. The length of the CDR3 is 16 residues. The V end was cut by 5 bases, the J end by 0 bases, with 13 bases between. Looked up from germline, CDR1 is SEHNR and CDR2 is FQNEAQ (reference sequence). This chain joins TRBV7-9 and TRBJ2-2; possible D gene TRBD2, 6 bases. Sequencing was done on a sample of peripheral blood. This sequence originates from an older man in a cohort sampled during active COVID-19. CDR3 sequence (DNA): TGTGCCAGCAGCGTGGGACTGACGGCGAACACCGGGGAGCTGTTTTTT. Translation: CASSVGLTANTGELFF.